The clone carrying this TCR beta chain was detected only a few times. This sample is drawn from a study of blood T cells in healthy people across ages. Using a J-beta primer mix together with a sample-barcoded 5' primer, a second PCR was run for roughly 7 to 12 cycles. From the 5' RACE reads, TCRdb called clonotypes with MiXCR, one entry per CDR3 protein. The top ten clones hold approximately 0.71% of a sample with around 1,000,000 distinct CDR3 sequences, approximately 25% of them seen once. The V and J ends lost 0 bases and 4 bases respectively, with 12 bases between them. The length of the CDR3 is 15 residues. Germline V gene sequence: CDR1 SQVTM, CDR2 ANQGSEA. These same data were also listed under a study on T cells of mothers and their children.

Sequenced input: blood. The V call is TRBV29-1, the J call TRBJ2-2; TRBD1 or TRBD2 may be the D gene (5 bases each). The receptor was isolated from a girl aged 2 to 9 in good health. The CDR3 reads CSVEDQVGTTGELFF. For the CDR3, the DNA is TGCAGCGTTGAAGATCAGGTGGGGACCACCGGGGAGCTGTTTTTT.